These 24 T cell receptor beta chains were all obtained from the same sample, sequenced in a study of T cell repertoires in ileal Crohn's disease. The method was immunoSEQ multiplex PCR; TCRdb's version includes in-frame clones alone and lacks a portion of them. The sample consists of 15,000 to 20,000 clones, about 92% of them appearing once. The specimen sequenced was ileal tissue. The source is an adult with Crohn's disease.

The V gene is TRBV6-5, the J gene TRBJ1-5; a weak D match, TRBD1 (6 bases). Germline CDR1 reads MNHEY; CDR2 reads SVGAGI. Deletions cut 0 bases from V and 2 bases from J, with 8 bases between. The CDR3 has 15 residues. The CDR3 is CASSYSSGGNQPQHF. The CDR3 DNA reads TGTGCCAGCAGTTACTCCTCAGGGGGCAATCAGCCCCAGCATTTT.

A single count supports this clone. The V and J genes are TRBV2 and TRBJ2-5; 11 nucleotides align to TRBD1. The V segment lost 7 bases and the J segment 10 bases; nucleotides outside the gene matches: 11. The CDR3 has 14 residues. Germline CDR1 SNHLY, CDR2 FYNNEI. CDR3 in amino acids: CASKAWGQGGFQYF. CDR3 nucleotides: TGTGCCAGCAAGGCGTGGGGACAGGGGGGATTCCAGTACTTC.

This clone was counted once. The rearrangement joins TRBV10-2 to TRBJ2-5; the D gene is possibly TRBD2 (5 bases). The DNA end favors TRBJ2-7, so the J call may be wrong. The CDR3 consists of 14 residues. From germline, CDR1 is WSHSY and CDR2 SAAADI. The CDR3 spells CASLGGADSYEQYF. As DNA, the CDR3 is TGCGCCAGCCTCGGAGGAGCAGACTCCTACGAGCAGTACTTC.

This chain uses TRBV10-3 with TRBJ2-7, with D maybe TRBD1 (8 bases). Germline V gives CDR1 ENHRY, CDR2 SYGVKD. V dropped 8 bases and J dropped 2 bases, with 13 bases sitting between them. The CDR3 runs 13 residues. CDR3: CAIGGGQAYEQYF. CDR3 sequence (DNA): TGTGCCATCGGGGGGGGACAGGCCTACGAGCAGTACTTC.

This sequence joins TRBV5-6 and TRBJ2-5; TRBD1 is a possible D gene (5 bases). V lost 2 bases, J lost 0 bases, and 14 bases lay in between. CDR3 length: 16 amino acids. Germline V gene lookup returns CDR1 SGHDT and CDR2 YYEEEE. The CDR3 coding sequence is TGTGCCAGCAGCTTCCCAGGGTCTTCGTACCAAGAGACCCAGTACTTC. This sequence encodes CASSFPGSSYQETQYF.

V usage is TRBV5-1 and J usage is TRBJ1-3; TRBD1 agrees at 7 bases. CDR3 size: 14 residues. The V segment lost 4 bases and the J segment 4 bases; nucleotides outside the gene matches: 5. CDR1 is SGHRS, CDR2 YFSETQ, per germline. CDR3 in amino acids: CASSLTGYGNTIYF. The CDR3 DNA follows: TGCGCCAGCAGCCTGACAGGGTACGGAAACACCATATATTTT.

The CDR3 here is CASSLANTGELFF. The CDR3 DNA is TGTGCCAGCAGCTTGGCCAATACCGGGGAGCTGTTTTTT. J is TRBJ2-2 and V is TRBV5-6; D is ambiguous. Germline V CDR1 and CDR2: SGHDT, YYEEEE. The CDR3 runs to 13 residues. Deletions cut 0 bases from V and 5 bases from J, with 5 bases between.

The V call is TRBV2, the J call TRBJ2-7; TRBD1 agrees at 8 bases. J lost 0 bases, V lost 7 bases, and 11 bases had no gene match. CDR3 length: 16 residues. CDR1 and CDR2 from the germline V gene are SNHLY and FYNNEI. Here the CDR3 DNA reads TGTGCCAGCAACCGGAACCGACAGGGGTCCTCCTACGAGCAGTACTTC. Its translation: CASNRNRQGSSYEQYF.

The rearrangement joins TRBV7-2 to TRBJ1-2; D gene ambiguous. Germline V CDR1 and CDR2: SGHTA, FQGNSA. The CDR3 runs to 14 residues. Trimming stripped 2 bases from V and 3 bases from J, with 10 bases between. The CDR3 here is CASSLPGLDYGYTF. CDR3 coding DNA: TGTGCCAGCAGCTTACCGGGATTGGACTATGGCTACACCTTC.

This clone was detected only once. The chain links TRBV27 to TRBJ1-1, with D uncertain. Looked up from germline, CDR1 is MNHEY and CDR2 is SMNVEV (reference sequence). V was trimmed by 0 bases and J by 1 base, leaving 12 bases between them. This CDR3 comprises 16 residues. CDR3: CASSLSPGLQNTEAFF. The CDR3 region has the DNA TGTGCCAGCAGTTTATCGCCAGGACTACAGAACACTGAAGCTTTCTTT.

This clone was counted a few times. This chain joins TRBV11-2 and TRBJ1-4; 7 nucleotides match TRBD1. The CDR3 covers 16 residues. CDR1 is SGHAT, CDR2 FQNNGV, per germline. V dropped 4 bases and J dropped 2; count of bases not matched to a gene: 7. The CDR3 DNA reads TGTGCCAGCAGCTCGACAGGGATGGCTACTAATGAAAAACTGTTTTTT. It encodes CASSSTGMATNEKLFF.

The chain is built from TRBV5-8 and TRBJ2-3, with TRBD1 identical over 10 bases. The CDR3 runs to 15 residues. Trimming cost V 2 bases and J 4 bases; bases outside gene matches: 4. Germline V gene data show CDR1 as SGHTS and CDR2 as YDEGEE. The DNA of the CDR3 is TGTGCCAGCAGCTTTGGGACAGGGGAACCAGATACGCAGTATTTT. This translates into CASSFGTGEPDTQYF.

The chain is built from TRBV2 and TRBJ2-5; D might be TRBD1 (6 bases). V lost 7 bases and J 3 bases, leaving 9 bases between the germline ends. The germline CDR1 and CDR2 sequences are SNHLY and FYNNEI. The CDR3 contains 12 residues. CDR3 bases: TGTGCCAGCAAGGGACAAGAAGAGACCCAGTACTTC. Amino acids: CASKGQEETQYF.

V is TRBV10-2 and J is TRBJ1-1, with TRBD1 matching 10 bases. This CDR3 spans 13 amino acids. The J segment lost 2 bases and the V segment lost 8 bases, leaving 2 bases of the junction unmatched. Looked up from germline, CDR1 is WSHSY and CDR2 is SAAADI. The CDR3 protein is CASGDRGNTEAFF. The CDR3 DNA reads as TGCGCCAGCGGGGACAGGGGAAACACTGAAGCTTTCTTT.

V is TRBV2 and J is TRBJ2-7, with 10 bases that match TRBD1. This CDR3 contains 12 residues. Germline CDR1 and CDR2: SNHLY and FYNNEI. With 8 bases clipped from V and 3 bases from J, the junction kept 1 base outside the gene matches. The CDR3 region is CASRDRGYEQYF. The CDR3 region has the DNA TGTGCCAGCCGGGACAGGGGCTACGAGCAGTACTTC.

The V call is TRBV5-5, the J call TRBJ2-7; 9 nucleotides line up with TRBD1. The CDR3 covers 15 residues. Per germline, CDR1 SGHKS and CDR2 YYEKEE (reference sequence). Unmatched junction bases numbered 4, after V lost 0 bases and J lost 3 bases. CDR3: CASSLEQGAFYEQYF. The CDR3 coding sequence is TGTGCCAGCAGCTTGGAACAGGGGGCTTTCTACGAGCAGTACTTC.

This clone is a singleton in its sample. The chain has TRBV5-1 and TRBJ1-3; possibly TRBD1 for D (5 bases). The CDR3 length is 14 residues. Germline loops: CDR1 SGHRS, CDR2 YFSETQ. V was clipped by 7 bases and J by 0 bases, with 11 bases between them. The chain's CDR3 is CASRGGDSGNTIYF. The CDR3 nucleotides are TGCGCCAGCCGCGGGGGAGACTCTGGAAACACCATATATTTT.

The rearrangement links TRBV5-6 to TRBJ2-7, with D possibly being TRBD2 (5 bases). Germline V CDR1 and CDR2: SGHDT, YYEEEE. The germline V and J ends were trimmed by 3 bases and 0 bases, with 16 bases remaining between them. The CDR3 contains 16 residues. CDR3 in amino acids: CASSWAGRHPSYEQYF. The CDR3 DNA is TGTGCCAGCAGCTGGGCGGGTAGACACCCCTCCTACGAGCAGTACTTC.

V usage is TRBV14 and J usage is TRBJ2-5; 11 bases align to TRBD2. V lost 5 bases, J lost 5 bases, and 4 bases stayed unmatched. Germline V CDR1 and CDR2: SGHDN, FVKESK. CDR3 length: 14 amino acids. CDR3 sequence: CASSSRLAGETQYF. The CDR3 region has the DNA TGTGCCAGCAGCTCTAGACTAGCGGGGGAGACCCAGTACTTC.

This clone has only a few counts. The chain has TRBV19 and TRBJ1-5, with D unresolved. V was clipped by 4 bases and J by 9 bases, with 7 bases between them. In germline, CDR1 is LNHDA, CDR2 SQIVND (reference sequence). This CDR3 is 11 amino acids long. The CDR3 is CASSTGRPQHF. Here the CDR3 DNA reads TGTGCCAGTAGTACCGGTCGGCCCCAGCATTTT.

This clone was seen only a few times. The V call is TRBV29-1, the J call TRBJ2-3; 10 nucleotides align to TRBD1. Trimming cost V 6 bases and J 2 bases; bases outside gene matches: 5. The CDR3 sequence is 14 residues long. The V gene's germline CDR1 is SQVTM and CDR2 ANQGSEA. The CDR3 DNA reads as TGCAGCGTCGAGGGACAGGGGTTCACAGATACGCAGTATTTT. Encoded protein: CSVEGQGFTDTQYF.

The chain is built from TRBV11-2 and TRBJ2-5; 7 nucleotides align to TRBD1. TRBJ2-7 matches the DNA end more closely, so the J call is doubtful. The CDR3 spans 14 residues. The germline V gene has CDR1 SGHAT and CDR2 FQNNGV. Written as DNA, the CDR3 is TGTGCCAGCAGCTTAGGGACAGGCCTCTACGAGCAGTACTTC. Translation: CASSLGTGLYEQYF.

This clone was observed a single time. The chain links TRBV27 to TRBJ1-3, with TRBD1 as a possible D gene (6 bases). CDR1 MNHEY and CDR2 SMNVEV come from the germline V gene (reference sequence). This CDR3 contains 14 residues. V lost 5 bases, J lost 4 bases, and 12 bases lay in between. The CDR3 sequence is CASSDQGRGNTIYF. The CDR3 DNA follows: TGTGCCAGCAGTGACCAGGGGAGAGGAAACACCATATATTTT.

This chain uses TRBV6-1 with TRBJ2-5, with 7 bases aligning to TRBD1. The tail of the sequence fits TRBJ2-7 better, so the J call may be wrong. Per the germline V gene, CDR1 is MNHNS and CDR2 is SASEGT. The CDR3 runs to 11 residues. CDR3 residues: CASNRGYEQYF. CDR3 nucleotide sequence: TGTGCCAGCAACAGGGGCTACGAGCAGTACTTC.